The rows below give T cell receptor beta chains drawn from one sample of a study of T cells in narcolepsy. TCRdb keeps only in-frame clones here, not all; method: immunoSEQ multiplex PCR. The sample gives fewer than 40,000 clones, about 80% of which show up once; 2% to 2.5% is in the top ten. Sequencing used memory (CD45RA-) CD4+ T cells from blood. These TCRs come from a human donor in good health. CDR3s include the opening cysteine and the closing phenylalanine or tryptophan. D genes are given only for firm matches. Not all rows give a size; the values are once, few, many and, for expanded clones, a class.

v_call: TRBV15
clone_size: NA
j_call: TRBJ1-3
d_call: NA
cdr3_nt: TGTGCCACCAGCAGAGACCCAGGGAGCAACACCATATATTTT
cdr3_aa: CATSRDPGSNTIYF

v_call: TRBV5-1
clone_size: NA
j_call: TRBJ2-7
d_call: NA
cdr3_nt: TGCGCCAGCAGCTTGGGGGGACCCTACGAGCAGTACTTC
cdr3_aa: CASSLGGPYEQYF

v_call: TRBV5-1
clone_size: NA
j_call: TRBJ1-2
d_call: NA
cdr3_nt: TGCGCCAGCAGCTTGGGTAGCGGGCGGGAGTATGGCTACACCTTC
cdr3_aa: CASSLGSGREYGYTF

v_call: TRBV5-1
clone_size: once
j_call: TRBJ1-2
d_call: TRBD1
cdr3_nt: TGCGCCAGCAGCCGGGACAGGGTAGTTGAATATGGCTACACCTTC
cdr3_aa: CASSRDRVVEYGYTF

v_call: TRBV7-2
clone_size: NA
j_call: TRBJ2-7
d_call: NA
cdr3_nt: TGTGCCAGCAGCTTAGTCGTTATGTTCACCTACGAGCAGTACTTC
cdr3_aa: CASSLVVMFTYEQYF

v_call: TRBV10-3
clone_size: few
j_call: TRBJ1-5
d_call: TRBD1
cdr3_nt: TGTGCCATCAGCGACACAGGGGATGGCCAGCCCCAGCATTTT
cdr3_aa: CAISDTGDGQPQHF

v_call: TRBV9
clone_size: NA
j_call: TRBJ1-6
d_call: NA
cdr3_nt: TGTGCCAGCAGCGGTTACGATGGTTCACCCCTCCACTTT
cdr3_aa: CASSGYDGSPLHF

v_call: TRBV19
clone_size: NA
j_call: TRBJ2-2
d_call: TRBD1
cdr3_nt: TGTGCCAGTAGTCGGGACAGGGGTAACACCGGGGAGCTGTTTTTT
cdr3_aa: CASSRDRGNTGELFF

v_call: TRBV14
clone_size: NA
j_call: TRBJ2-1
d_call: TRBD2
cdr3_nt: TGTGCCAGCAGCCATCCTACTAGCGGGTTCCCCTACAATGAGCAGTTCTTC
cdr3_aa: CASSHPTSGFPYNEQFF

v_call: TRBV7-8
clone_size: few
j_call: TRBJ1-1
d_call: NA
cdr3_nt: TGTGCCAGCACCCAATACAGGATCACTGAAGCTTTCTTT
cdr3_aa: CASTQYRITEAFF

v_call: TRBV5-1
clone_size: NA
j_call: TRBJ1-1
d_call: NA
cdr3_nt: TGCGCCAGCAGCTTGACAGACGGGTCCATGAACACTGAAGCTTTCTTT
cdr3_aa: CASSLTDGSMNTEAFF